In its sample, the clone carrying this TCR beta chain was seen many times. Its antigen is not known. Libraries were made from TCR beta cDNA, and they carried unique molecular identifiers. The authors obtained roughly 0.5 million cDNA molecules from approximately 0.91 to 9.4 million T cells. TCRdb called the PCR reads again in MiXCR, with one record for every CDR3 protein. This repertoire shows some 260,000 distinct CDR3 sequences, 36% found once; its top ten account for around 4.8%. Germline lookup yields CDR1 LGHNA and CDR2 YNFKEQ. This CDR3 comprises 14 residues. Trimming removed 2 bases from V and 5 bases from J; junction bases left unmatched: 5. This entry is derived from a study of post-analysis software for immune sequencing data. The overall study: The courses of disease that were included comprised relapsing-remitting, secondary progressive and progressive-relapsing multiple sclerosis.

Whole-study findings and limits: Patients showed TRBV5-6, TRBV5-1 and TRBV20-1 among 4 or 5 TRBV segments more frequent than in controls. The study found significantly lower normalized Chao1 diversity in multiple sclerosis patients than in controls. Same-batch samples co-clustered strongly by F measure.

This clonotype was sampled from a girl aged 5-17 years with multiple sclerosis. The gene calls are TRBV4-2 and TRBJ2-5; the match to TRBD1 covers 7 bases. The sample comprised blood. Here the CDR3 DNA reads TGTGCCAGCAGCCAACCTACAGGGGAGGAGACCCAGTACTTC. Translated, it gives CASSQPTGEETQYF.